The 2 T cell receptor beta chains below come from one sample, sequenced in a study of vaccination effects on CD4 cells after COVID-19 (dated by TCRdb to the early 2020s). These receptors have no known antigen. To prepare the library, the immunoSEQ multiplex PCR assay was applied. TCRdb retrieved this table from immuneACCESS and kept in-frame rearrangements only. Not all clones are present; in checked studies, unresolved V genes account for under half, and no reason is known for the remainder. In all, the sample holds approximately 38,000 clones, and around 66% of those were seen once. More than 7% of the sample is held by the ten biggest clonotypes. After less than eleven days of culture, CD4+ T cells were isolated with the EasySep CD4+ T cell isolation kit. Each participant got two doses of an mRNA SARS-CoV-2 vaccine, either BNT162b2 or mRNA-1273. This specimen was CD4+ T cells from PBMCs cultured without peptide, taken after COVID-19 vaccination. These receptors came from a human donor who received a COVID-19 vaccine.

The CDR3 loop is CASSYVRGTNEKLFF. CDR3 nucleotides: TGTGCCAGCAGTTACGTCAGGGGGACTAATGAAAAACTGTTTTTT. The chain links TRBV6-5 to TRBJ1-4; 7 nucleotides agree with TRBD1. The germline CDR1 and CDR2 sequences are MNHEY and SVGAGI. CDR3 length: 15 amino acids. Trimming removed 2 bases from V and 2 bases from J; junction bases left unmatched: 2.

This clone was counted a few times. J is TRBJ1-6 and V is TRBV2, with unresolved D. The V end lost 8 bases, the J end lost 5 bases, and 19 bases lay between the germline ends. Per germline, CDR1 SNHLY and CDR2 FYNNEI. The CDR3 has 16 amino acids. CDR3 region: CASCSGGVSNNSPLHF. CDR3 DNA sequence: TGTGCCAGCTGCTCGGGTGGGGTCTCTAATAATTCACCCCTCCACTTT.